These 15 T cell receptor beta chains share one sample of origin, sequenced in a study of T cell responses to AZD1222 COVID-19 vaccine. Profiling relied on immunoSEQ multiplex PCR, and the TCRdb table lists in-frame clones only, not all of them. Found here are 110,000 to 150,000 clones, approximately 94% of them singletons; the top ten hold approximately 9%. The sequenced sample was peripheral blood, obtained on day 0 of AZD1222 vaccination. These TCRs come from an adult in good health.

This clone has only one observation. V usage is TRBV3-1 (or the pseudogene TRBV3-2) and J usage is TRBJ1-1; D is unresolved. The CDR3 runs 13 residues. In germline, CDR1 is LGHDT, CDR2 YNNKEL (reference sequence). Trimming removed 2 bases at V and 3 bases at J, with 7 bases between. The CDR3 sequence is CASSQRYDTEAFF. In DNA form, the CDR3 reads TGTGCCAGCAGCCAAAGGTATGACACTGAAGCTTTCTTT.

The V and J genes are TRBV7-6 and TRBJ1-1, with D hard to call. The CDR3 is 14 amino acids. Trimming cost V 2 bases and J 4 bases, with 11 bases left between them. Germline V lookup: CDR1 SGHVS, CDR2 FNYEAQ. CDR3 in DNA: TGTGCCAGCAGCTTAAAGCCGGGTGGCACTGAAGCTTTCTTT. It yields the protein CASSLKPGGTEAFF.

The chain is built from TRBV9 and TRBJ1-4; 7 nucleotides match TRBD1. Germline V gene sequence: CDR1 SGDLS, CDR2 YYNGEE. The CDR3 contains 14 residues. With 5 bases clipped from V and 6 bases from J, the junction kept 7 bases outside the gene matches. CDR3: CASSSTGWHEKLFF. The CDR3 DNA is TGTGCCAGCAGTTCGACAGGGTGGCATGAAAAACTGTTTTTT. Combining the CDR3 with reference TRBV9 and TRBJ1-4 gives the whole variable domain DSGVTQTPKHLITATGQRVTLRCSPRSGDLSVYWYQQSLDQGLQFLIQYYNGEERAKGNILERFSAQQFPDLHSELNLSSLELGDSALYFCASSSTGWHEKLFFGSGTQLSVL.

The rearrangement uses TRBV4-1 and TRBJ2-2; D unresolved. V lost 6 bases and J lost 7, with 9 bases in between. CDR3 length: 12 amino acids. Germline V gene data show CDR1 as MGHRA and CDR2 as YSYEKL. CDR3: CASSPERGELFF. The CDR3 coding sequence is TGCGCCAGCAGTCCAGAGCGCGGGGAGCTGTTTTTT.

The chain uses TRBV27 and TRBJ2-2; no definite D call. Germline V gene sequence: CDR1 MNHEY, CDR2 SMNVEV (reference sequence). With 5 bases removed from V and 5 bases from J, the gap between germline ends came to 9 bases. This CDR3 has 13 residues. CDR3 nucleotides: TGTGCCAGCAGTCCGAAGTCGACCGGGGAGCTGTTTTTT. It yields the protein CASSPKSTGELFF.

V and J are TRBV6-1 and TRBJ1-2, with 7 nucleotides matching TRBD1. Unmatched junction bases numbered 10, after V lost 3 bases and J lost 3 bases. Germline V lookup: CDR1 MNHNS, CDR2 SASEGT. This CDR3 is built from 16 residues. The CDR3: CASSEPGQSKHYGYTF. The DNA of the CDR3 is TGTGCCAGCAGTGAGCCGGGACAGTCAAAGCACTATGGCTACACCTTC.

The chain recombines TRBV6-5 with TRBJ1-5; D is perhaps TRBD1 (6 bases). CDR3 size: 15 residues. The germline V gene encodes CDR1 MNHEY and CDR2 SVGAGI. The ends were cut back, 6 bases at V and 5 bases at J, with 17 bases in the middle. The CDR3 nucleotides read TGTGCCAGCAGGTCGGGTACGGGGGGGCATCAGCCCCAGCATTTT. Translation: CASRSGTGGHQPQHF.

This chain uses TRBV19 with TRBJ1-4, with D possibly matching TRBD1 (5 bases). The CDR3 length is 12 residues. Germline V gene data show CDR1 as LNHDA and CDR2 as SQIVND (reference sequence). V was shortened by 3 bases and J by 12 bases, with 11 bases between the two germline ends. The chain's CDR3 is CASSISGRELFF. CDR3 DNA sequence: TGTGCCAGTAGTATTTCGGGCAGGGAACTGTTTTTT. Combining the CDR3 with reference TRBV19 and TRBJ1-4 gives the whole variable domain DGGITQSPKYLFRKEGQNVTLSCEQNLNHDAMYWYRQDPGQGLRLIYYSQIVNDFQKGDIAEGYSVSREKKESFPLTVTSAQKNPTAFYLCASSISGRELFFGSGTQLSVL.

V and J are TRBV7-9 and TRBJ2-7, with 8 bases fitting TRBD2. Germline loops: CDR1 SEHNR, CDR2 FQNEAQ (reference sequence). The CDR3 runs 13 residues. V lost 6 bases to trimming and J lost 7 bases; unmatched junction nucleotides: 8. This CDR3 is CASSSGLEFEQYF. The CDR3 DNA follows: TGTGCCAGCAGTTCGGGACTAGAGTTTGAGCAGTACTTC.

This sequence joins TRBV28 and TRBJ1-2; D possibly corresponds to TRBD1 (6 bases). V was cut by 4 bases and J by 5 bases, with 17 bases left in between. The CDR3 covers 15 residues. Germline values: CDR1 MDHEN, CDR2 SYDVKM. CDR3 sequence: CASSSITGPRYGYTF. The CDR3 bases are TGTGCCAGCAGTTCAATTACAGGGCCAAGGTATGGCTACACCTTC.

J is TRBJ1-1 and V is TRBV4-1; D not certain. CDR1 is MGHRA and CDR2 is YSYEKL in the germline V gene. Trimming removed 0 bases from V and 2 bases from J, with 10 bases in between. The CDR3 sequence is 15 residues long. For the CDR3, the DNA is TGCGCCAGCAGCCAAGATTGGGGAGCAAACACTGAAGCTTTCTTT. Residues: CASSQDWGANTEAFF.

V usage is TRBV6-6 and J usage is TRBJ2-4, with D perhaps being TRBD1 or TRBD2 (5 bases each). The CDR3 contains 16 residues. The V end was cut by 2 bases, the J end by 0 bases, with 11 bases between. Germline V CDR1 and CDR2: MNHNY, SVGAGI (reference sequence). CDR3 loop: CASSYGTVLAKNIQYF. In DNA, the CDR3 is TGTGCCAGCAGTTACGGGACGGTCCTAGCCAAAAACATTCAGTACTTC.

The chain carries TRBV5-1 and TRBJ2-3; the match to TRBD1 covers 7 bases. Per the germline V gene, CDR1 is SGHRS and CDR2 is YFSETQ. This CDR3 is 16 amino acids long. With 0 bases clipped from V and 1 base from J, the junction kept 5 bases outside the gene matches. CDR3 DNA sequence: TGCGCCAGCAGCTTGGAGGCAGGGGGACGCACAGATACGCAGTATTTT. It codes for CASSLEAGGRTDTQYF.

V and J are TRBV7-9 and TRBJ2-1, with D perhaps TRBD1 (6 bases). The CDR3 runs 15 residues. Trimming removed 5 bases from V and 3 bases from J, with 14 bases in between. Germline V lookup: CDR1 SEHNR, CDR2 FQNEAQ (reference sequence). Here the CDR3 reads CASSPPGTFYNEQFF. CDR3 sequence (DNA): TGTGCCAGCAGCCCCCCCGGGACATTCTACAATGAGCAGTTCTTC.

J is TRBJ1-1 and V is TRBV15; D is undetermined. The CDR3 runs 13 residues. The V gene's germline CDR1 is LNHNV and CDR2 YYDKDF (reference sequence). V lost 0 bases, J lost 0 bases, and 2 bases lay in between. The CDR3 loop reads CATSRELNTEAFF. CDR3 bases: TGTGCCACCAGCAGAGAGCTGAACACTGAAGCTTTCTTT. Full variable domain (rest looked up from reference TRBV15 and TRBJ1-1): DAMVIQNPRYQVTQFGKPVTLSCSQTLNHNVMYWYQQKSSQAPKLLFHYYDKDFNNEADTPDNFQSRRPNTSFCFLDIRSPGLGDTAMYLCATSRELNTEAFFGQGTRLTVV.